These 9 T cell receptor beta chains share one sample of origin, sequenced in a study of PD-1 blockade in mismatch repair-deficient tumors (dated by TCRdb to the late 2010s). The method was the immunoSEQ multiplex PCR assay. TCRdb obtained this table from immuneACCESS and retained in-frame rearrangements with V and J assigned. These tables miss some clones; where compared with another copy, unresolved V genes account for less than half of the shortfall, and the remainder is unexplained. For this sample there are around 49,000 clones; 77% appear just once. The top ten clones comprise less than 3.5% of the sample. Taken with the paper, the label for time point translates to: peripheral blood before pembrolizumab. The material was PBMCs, obtained before pembrolizumab treatment. All receptors derive from an adult with mismatch repair-deficient cancer.

In this sample, this clone turned up a few times. This chain uses TRBV7-9 with TRBJ2-7, with 9 bases identical to TRBD1. This CDR3 contains 14 residues. In germline, CDR1 is SEHNR, CDR2 FQNEAQ (reference sequence). V dropped 1 base and J dropped 5; count of bases not matched to a gene: 3. The CDR3: CASSLDRGLDEQYF. The CDR3 DNA reads as TGTGCCAGCAGCTTAGACAGGGGGCTCGACGAGCAGTACTTC.

The chain links TRBV4-2 to TRBJ2-2; 7 bases line up with TRBD1. V shed 4 bases and J 7 bases; nucleotides not matched to a gene: 9. The CDR3 covers 15 residues. The germline V gene has CDR1 LGHNA and CDR2 YNFKEQ. CDR3 sequence reads: CASSLLDRDGGELFF. CDR3 coding DNA: TGTGCCAGCAGCCTCCTTGACAGGGACGGCGGGGAGCTGTTTTTT.

The chain couples TRBV15 to TRBJ2-1, with 9 positions matching TRBD2. With V trimmed by 3 bases and J by 8 bases, 5 bases remained unmatched. This CDR3 spans 14 amino acids. Germline assignment: CDR1 LNHNV and CDR2 YYDKDF (reference sequence). The CDR3 DNA reads TGTGCCACCAGCAGGATAGCGGGAGTAGATGAGCAGTTCTTC. The encoded protein is CATSRIAGVDEQFF. Supplemented by reference TRBV15 and TRBJ2-1, the full variable domain reads DAMVIQNPRYQVTQFGKPVTLSCSQTLNHNVMYWYQQKSSQAPKLLFHYYDKDFNNEADTPDNFQSRRPNTSFCFLDIRSPGLGDTAMYLCATSRIAGVDEQFFGPGTRLTVL.

This clone was seen once. One end of the junction varies from germline; a read error may be responsible. The same CDR3 arises from other DNA sequences in this sample as well. The chain uses TRBV6-6 and TRBJ2-7; possibly TRBD2 for D (6 bases). This CDR3 has 13 residues. The germline V gene encodes CDR1 MNHNY and CDR2 SVGAGI (reference sequence). The CDR3 coding sequence is TGTGCCAGCAGCTACTCCTCGGGGGACGAGCAGTACTTC. It codes for CASSYSSGDEQYF.

This clone has only one observation. This chain links TRBV25-1 with TRBJ1-1; D not resolved. The germline gives CDR1 MGHDK, CDR2 SYGVNS. V shed 1 base and J shed 5 bases, with 14 bases lying between them. The CDR3 has 15 residues. The CDR3 sequence is CASSESGVRGTEAFF. The CDR3 region has the DNA TGTGCCAGCAGTGAATCGGGTGTCAGAGGGACTGAAGCTTTCTTT. Based on the CDR3 plus reference TRBV25-1 and TRBJ1-1, the full variable domain is EADIYQTPRYLVIGTGKKITLECSQTMGHDKMYWYQQDPGMELHLIHYSYGVNSTEKGDLSSESTVSRIRTEHFPLTLESARPSHTSQYLCASSESGVRGTEAFFGQGTRLTVV.

This clone was seen more than once but under ten times. The rearrangement uses TRBV29-1 and TRBJ2-5, with unresolved D. V was cut by 4 bases and J by 2 bases, with 14 bases left in between. The V gene's germline CDR1 is SQVTM and CDR2 ANQGSEA. CDR3 length equals 14 residues. DNA of the CDR3: TGCAGCGTTGGAAGCCACTTGGGGCAAGAGACCCAGTACTTC. This gives the protein CSVGSHLGQETQYF.

V is TRBV5-4 and J is TRBJ2-1; no clear D gene. Trimming took off 0 bases at V and 10 bases at J, with 11 bases between the two ends. The CDR3 runs to 13 residues. Germline V CDR1 and CDR2: SGHNT, YYREEE (reference sequence). The CDR3 bases are TGTGCCAGCAGCTTGGATCTGGACGTAGAGCAGTTCTTC. Translation gives CASSLDLDVEQFF.

This chain connects TRBV15 to TRBJ2-1; 10 positions agree with TRBD2. CDR1 is LNHNV, CDR2 YYDKDF, per germline (reference sequence). The ends lost 5 bases at V and 10 bases at J; junction bases unmatched: 5. The CDR3 is made up of 13 amino acids. The CDR3 DNA sequence: TGTGCCACCAGCGGAGCGGGAGGGAAGGAGCAGTTCTTC. Protein sequence: CATSGAGGKEQFF.

The CDR3 DNA reads as TGTGCCAGCAGTGAACGGGCCCAGGGGCGCTACAATGAGCAGTTCTTC. As protein: CASSERAQGRYNEQFF. The V gene is TRBV2, the J gene TRBJ2-1, with a tentative D call TRBD1 (6 bases). CDR1 is SNHLY and CDR2 is FYNNEI in the germline V gene. There are 16 residues in the CDR3. V was cut by 2 bases and J by 3 bases, with 14 bases left in between.